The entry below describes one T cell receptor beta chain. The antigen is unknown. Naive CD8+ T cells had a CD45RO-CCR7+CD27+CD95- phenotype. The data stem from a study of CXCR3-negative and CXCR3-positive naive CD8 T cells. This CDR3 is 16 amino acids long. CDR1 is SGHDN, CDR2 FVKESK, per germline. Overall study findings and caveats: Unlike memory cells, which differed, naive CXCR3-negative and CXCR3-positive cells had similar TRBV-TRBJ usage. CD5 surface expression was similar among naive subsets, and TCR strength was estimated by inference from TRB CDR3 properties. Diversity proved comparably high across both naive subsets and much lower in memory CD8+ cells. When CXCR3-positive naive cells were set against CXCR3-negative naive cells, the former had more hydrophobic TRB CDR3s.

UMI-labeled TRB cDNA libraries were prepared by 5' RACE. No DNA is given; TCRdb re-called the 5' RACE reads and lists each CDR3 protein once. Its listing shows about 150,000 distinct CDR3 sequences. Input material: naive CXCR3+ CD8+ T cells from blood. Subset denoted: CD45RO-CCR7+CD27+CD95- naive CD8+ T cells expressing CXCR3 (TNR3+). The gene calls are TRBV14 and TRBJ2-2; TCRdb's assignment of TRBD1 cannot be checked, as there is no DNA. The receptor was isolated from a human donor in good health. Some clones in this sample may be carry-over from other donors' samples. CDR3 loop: CASSQASDRGTGELFF.